This TCR beta chain was identified in a study of blood T cell repertoires in COVID-19. Overall study context: In each case, the material was cDNA or gDNA derived from T cells, B-cell-depleted T cells, or PBMCs.

CDR3 length: 13 amino acids. V lost 6 bases and J 6 bases, leaving 14 bases between the germline ends. Germline CDR1 LNHDA, CDR2 SQIVND (reference sequence). Profiled with immunoSEQ multiplex PCR; TCRdb holds only in-frame clones, not every one. The profile shows around 150,000 clones, over 70% of them singletons. Cohorts were determined from participant-reported clinical history. All exposed participants met a person with COVID-19 within 2 weeks before entering the study. The sequence was collected from a man between 65 and 80 years old who had been exposed to COVID-19. The V call is TRBV19, the J call TRBJ1-1; weak D call: TRBD1 (5 bases). The sample was PBMCs or T cells enriched from blood (not recorded which). CDR3 loop: CASRDWGEPEAFF. CDR3 DNA: TGTGCCAGTAGGGATTGGGGGGAGCCTGAAGCTTTCTTT.